A selection of T cell receptor beta chains follows, all from one sample in a study of patients and donors after allogeneic stem cell transplantation. One entry per CDR3 protein results from TCRdb running MiXCR on the RT-PCR reads. The table includes approximately 250,000 distinct CDR3 sequences, approximately 14% detected once. Sequencing was done on a sample of blood, either unsorted or a sorted T cell fraction (not recorded which). These receptors were obtained from a human donor who was either an allogeneic HSCT recipient or a stem cell or donor lymphocyte infusion donor (not recorded which). It is not recorded whose cells these are; they may come from a transplant donor. Both conserved end residues are part of each CDR3. The D gene is left open where the match is weak. Part of the rows lack a size; the others show once, few, many or a class for expanded clones.

CDR3 protein,CDR3 DNA,J gene,V gene,CDR3 length,D gene,clone size
CASSHRPGQGLSSYNSPLHF,TGCGCCAGCAGTCATCGTCCGGGACAGGGGCTTAGCTCCTATAATTCACCCCTCCACTTT,TRBJ1-6,TRBV23-1,20,TRBD1,few
CASSQFKLAGATDTQYF,TGTGCCAGCAGCCAATTTAAACTAGCGGGGGCCACAGATACGCAGTATTTT,TRBJ2-3,TRBV16,17,TRBD2,many
CASSLPTVTYGYTF,TGTGCCAGCAGTCTCCCGACGGTGACCTATGGCTACACCTTC,TRBJ1-2,TRBV28,14,NA,NA
CSARQRVRYEQYF,TGCAGTGCTAGGCAGCGGGTGAGGTACGAGCAGTACTTC,TRBJ2-7,TRBV20-1,13,NA,NA
CASTPLAGGNTGELFF,TGTGCCAGTACCCCTCTAGCGGGGGGGAACACCGGGGAGCTGTTTTTT,TRBJ2-2,TRBV19,16,TRBD2,few
CASSRSENSPLHF,TGTGCCAGCAGTCGGTCGGAGAATTCACCCCTCCACTTT,TRBJ1-6,TRBV2,13,NA,many
CASKTDSSYEQYF,TGCGCCAGCAAAACCGACAGCTCCTACGAGCAGTACTTC,TRBJ2-7,TRBV5-1,13,NA,many
CASRGQGQSPNSPLHF,TGTGCCAGTAGGGGACAGGGGCAAAGTCCTAATTCACCCCTCCACTTT,TRBJ1-6,TRBV19,16,TRBD1,many
CASSLTPTLNTGELFF,TGTGCCAGCAGCTTAACACCCACACTGAACACCGGGGAGCTGTTTTTT,TRBJ2-2,TRBV7-3,16,NA,many
CASSQGARTESTDTQYF,TGCGCCAGCAGCCAGGGAGCCCGGACGGAGAGCACAGATACGCAGTATTTT,TRBJ2-3,TRBV4-1,17,NA,many
CASSGGTGGEDTQYF,TGTGCCAGCAGTGGGGGGACTGGGGGAGAAGATACGCAGTATTTT,TRBJ2-3,TRBV25-1,15,NA,few
CASSAVGGEKLFF,TGTGCCAGCAGCGCCGTGGGTGGTGAAAAACTGTTTTTT,TRBJ1-4,TRBV7-2,13,NA,NA
CSDRLAGSYNEQFF,TGCAGCGACCGACTAGCGGGTTCCTACAATGAGCAGTTCTTC,TRBJ2-1,TRBV29-1,14,TRBD2,many
CAISEVGGDRETQYF,TGTGCCATCAGTGAGGTGGGAGGCGATCGAGAGACCCAGTACTTC,TRBJ2-5,TRBV10-3,15,NA,many
CSVGTANEKLFF,TGCAGCGTTGGGACAGCGAATGAAAAACTGTTTTTT,TRBJ1-4,TRBV29-1,12,NA,few
CSAAGPPVDTQYF,TGCAGTGCGGCCGGCCCGCCAGTAGATACGCAGTATTTT,TRBJ2-3,TRBV20-1,13,NA,many
CSARAEPLNSYNEQFF,TGCAGTGCTAGGGCGGAGCCTTTAAACTCCTACAATGAGCAGTTCTTC,TRBJ2-1,TRBV20-1,16,NA,few
CASSKGLSYEQYF,TGTGCCAGCAGTAAGGGGCTCTCCTACGAGCAGTACTTC,TRBJ2-7,TRBV25-1,13,NA,few
CASSLAGRGRGYTF,TGTGCCAGCAGCTTAGCCGGCAGGGGGCGCGGCTACACCTTC,TRBJ1-2,TRBV7-9,14,TRBD1,NA
CASSYSMTSGETQYF,TGTGCCAGCAGTTACTCGATGACTAGCGGGGAGACCCAGTACTTC,TRBJ2-5,TRBV6-2/TRBV6-3,15,TRBD2,many
CASNEKGGETQYF,TGTGCCAGCAATGAGAAGGGGGGCGAGACCCAGTACTTC,TRBJ2-5,TRBV12-3/TRBV12-4,13,NA,NA
CASGGSGTANNEQFF,TGTGCCAGCGGAGGATCCGGGACAGCCAACAATGAGCAGTTCTTC,TRBJ2-1,TRBV7-2,15,TRBD1,many
CASSVGSAGSHEETQYF,TGTGCCAGCAGCGTAGGTTCGGCGGGGAGCCACGAGGAGACCCAGTACTTC,TRBJ2-5,TRBV9,17,NA,few
CATSTGPWDTQYF,TGTGCCACCAGCACAGGGCCCTGGGATACGCAGTATTTT,TRBJ2-3,TRBV15,13,NA,few
CASRTPRASSTDTQYF,TGTGCCAGCAGAACGCCCAGGGCCTCTAGCACAGATACGCAGTATTTT,TRBJ2-3,TRBV11-2,16,NA,few
CASSFTGQLSYEQYF,TGCGCCAGCAGCTTCACAGGGCAACTATCCTACGAGCAGTACTTC,TRBJ2-7,TRBV5-1,15,NA,NA
CASSVQDGSRYGYTF,TGTGCCAGCAGCGTTCAGGACGGGTCCAGGTATGGCTACACCTTC,TRBJ1-2,TRBV9,15,NA,few
CASSPRPGLAGEADTQYF,TGTGCCAGCAGCCCAAGACCGGGACTAGCGGGGGAGGCAGATACGCAGTATTTT,TRBJ2-3,TRBV11-2,18,TRBD2,few
CASSPGGQGPTPLNSGNTIYF,TGTGCCAGCAGCCCTGGGGGTCAGGGGCCAACGCCTCTCAACTCTGGAAACACCATATATTTT,TRBJ1-3,TRBV4-2,21,NA,many
CASSFGGGGRDSGYTF,TGTGCCAGCAGTTTCGGAGGGGGGGGGCGCGATAGTGGCTACACCTTC,TRBJ1-2,TRBV12-3/TRBV12-4,16,NA,many
CASIQVFSGNTIYF,TGTGCCAGCATACAGGTTTTCTCTGGAAACACCATATATTTT,TRBJ1-3,TRBV6-1,14,NA,NA
CASIIRGSTEAFF,TGTGCCAGCATAATCAGGGGGAGCACTGAAGCTTTCTTT,TRBJ1-1,TRBV6-2/TRBV6-3,13,TRBD1,few
CASSDDHEQYF,TGTGCCAGCAGCGACGATCACGAGCAGTACTTC,TRBJ2-7,TRBV12-3/TRBV12-4,11,NA,many
CASTTTGGADEQYF,TGCGCCAGCACCACAACGGGAGGGGCGGACGAGCAGTACTTC,TRBJ2-7,TRBV5-1,14,TRBD2,many
CASRGSVYNEQFF,TGTGCCAGTAGAGGCTCGGTCTACAATGAGCAGTTCTTC,TRBJ2-1,TRBV19,13,NA,NA
CSVRQFGDTQYF,TGCAGCGTTCGACAGTTCGGAGATACGCAGTATTTT,TRBJ2-3,TRBV29-1,12,NA,many
CSARASDRGSYNEQFF,TGCAGTGCTAGAGCCTCGGACAGGGGTTCATACAATGAGCAGTTCTTC,TRBJ2-1,TRBV20-1,16,TRBD1,few
CASSPDRVVNTEAFF,TGTGCCAGCAGCCCGGACAGGGTGGTAAACACTGAAGCTTTCTTT,TRBJ1-1,TRBV7-3,15,TRBD1,few
CATSRSRGLAGASTDTQYF,TGTGCCACCAGCAGATCCCGGGGACTAGCGGGAGCCAGCACAGATACGCAGTATTTT,TRBJ2-3,TRBV15,19,TRBD2,few
CASSLARGGTGELFF,TGTGCCAGCAGCTTGGCCCGGGGTGGCACCGGGGAGCTGTTTTTT,TRBJ2-2,TRBV7-3,15,NA,many
CASSMGPGLAGLEQYF,TGTGCCAGCAGCATGGGTCCGGGACTAGCGGGATTGGAGCAGTACTTC,TRBJ2-7,TRBV5-4,16,TRBD2,NA
CASREPTNRAGEAFF,TGCGCCAGCAGGGAACCAACCAACAGGGCAGGTGAAGCTTTCTTT,TRBJ1-1,TRBV5-1,15,NA,NA
CASSRGGSDTQYF,TGTGCCAGCAGCCGGGGGGGGTCGGATACGCAGTATTTT,TRBJ2-3,TRBV7-3,13,TRBD2,many
CASSSDPPPYEQYF,TGTGCCAGCTCAAGCGACCCACCACCCTACGAGCAGTACTTC,TRBJ2-7,TRBV18,14,NA,NA
CASSPLAGVVEQYF,TGTGCCAGCAGCCCTCTAGCGGGAGTAGTCGAGCAGTACTTC,TRBJ2-7,TRBV7-9,14,TRBD2,few
CASSKARDTRRNTEAFF,TGTGCCAGCAGCAAAGCCAGGGACACTCGGCGGAACACTGAAGCTTTCTTT,TRBJ1-1,TRBV21-1,17,NA,NA
CASNRQGYEQYF,TGTGCCAGTAATAGGCAGGGCTACGAGCAGTACTTC,TRBJ2-7,TRBV19,12,NA,NA
CASSEDLTSGRDTGELFF,TGTGCCAGCAGTGAGGACCTGACTAGCGGGAGAGACACCGGGGAGCTGTTTTTT,TRBJ2-2,TRBV25-1,18,TRBD2,few
CASSPLGTAQETQYF,TGCGCCAGCAGCCCATTGGGGACAGCCCAAGAGACCCAGTACTTC,TRBJ2-5,TRBV5-1,15,TRBD1,few
CASSQGPTPDNEQFF,TGTGCCAGCAGCCAAGGGCCTACCCCGGACAATGAGCAGTTCTTC,TRBJ2-1,TRBV3-1,15,NA,NA